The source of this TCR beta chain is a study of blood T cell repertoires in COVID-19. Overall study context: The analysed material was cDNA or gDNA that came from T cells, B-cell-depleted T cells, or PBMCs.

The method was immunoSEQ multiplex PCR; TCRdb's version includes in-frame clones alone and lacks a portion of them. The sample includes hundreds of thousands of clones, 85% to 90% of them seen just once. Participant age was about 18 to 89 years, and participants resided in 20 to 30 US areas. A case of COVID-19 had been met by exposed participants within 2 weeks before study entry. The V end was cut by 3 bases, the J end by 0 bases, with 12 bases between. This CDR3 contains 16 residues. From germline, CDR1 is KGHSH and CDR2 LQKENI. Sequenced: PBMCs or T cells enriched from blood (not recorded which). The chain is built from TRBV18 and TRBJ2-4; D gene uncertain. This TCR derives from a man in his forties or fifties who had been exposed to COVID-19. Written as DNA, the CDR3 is TGTGCCAGCTCACCTCTACCCCAGGTAGCCAAAAACATTCAGTACTTC. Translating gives CASSPLPQVAKNIQYF.